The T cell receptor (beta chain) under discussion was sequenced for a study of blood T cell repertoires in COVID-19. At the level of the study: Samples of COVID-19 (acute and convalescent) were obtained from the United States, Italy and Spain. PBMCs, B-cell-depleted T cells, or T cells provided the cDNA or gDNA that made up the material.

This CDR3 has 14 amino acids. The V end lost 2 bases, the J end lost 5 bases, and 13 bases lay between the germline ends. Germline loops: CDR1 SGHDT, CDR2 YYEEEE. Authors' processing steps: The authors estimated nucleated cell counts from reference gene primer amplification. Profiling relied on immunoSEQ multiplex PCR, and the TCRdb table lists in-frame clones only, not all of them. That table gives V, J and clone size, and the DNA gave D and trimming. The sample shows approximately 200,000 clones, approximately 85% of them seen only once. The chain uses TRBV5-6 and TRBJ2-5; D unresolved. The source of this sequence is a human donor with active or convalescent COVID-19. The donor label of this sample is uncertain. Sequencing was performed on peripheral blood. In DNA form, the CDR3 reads TGTGCCAGCAGCTTTTTTGGTAGCCCGGAGACCCAGTACTTC. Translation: CASSFFGSPETQYF.